Listed below are T cell receptor beta chains from one sample, sequenced in a study of response to subunit inactivated influenza vaccine. TCRdb independently ran MiXCR on the RT-PCR reads; one entry per CDR3 protein. The sample shows 250,000 to 350,000 distinct CDR3 sequences, 20% to 25% of them seen only once. The specimen was PBMCs from blood, collected less than 22 months after vaccination. These receptors all come from a man aged 45 to 70 who received an inactivated influenza vaccine. The CDR3 runs from the conserved cysteine through the conserved F or W. Each record gives: clone size, J gene, V gene, D gene, CDR3 protein, CDR3 DNA. D genes are given only for firm matches. Rows give clone size only sometimes, using once, few, many, or a class for an expanded clone.

abundance: few; j_gene: TRBJ2-3; v_gene: TRBV12-3/TRBV12-4; d_gene: NA; CDR3aa: CASSAGTGTDTQYF; CDR3nt: TGTGCCAGCAGTGCTGGGACTGGCACAGATACGCAGTATTTT
abundance: many; j_gene: TRBJ2-7; v_gene: TRBV4-1; d_gene: TRBD1; CDR3aa: CASSQAGTGGYEQYF; CDR3nt: TGCGCCAGCAGCCAAGCCGGGACAGGGGGGTACGAGCAGTACTTC
abundance: NA; j_gene: TRBJ1-5; v_gene: TRBV28; d_gene: TRBD1; CDR3aa: CASSSFNPGGGRNQPQHF; CDR3nt: TGTGCCAGCAGTTCATTTAACCCAGGGGGGGGGCGCAATCAGCCCCAGCATTTT
abundance: many; j_gene: TRBJ1-4; v_gene: TRBV7-6; d_gene: NA; CDR3aa: CASSLAPGLTNEKLFF; CDR3nt: TGTGCCAGCAGCTTAGCGCCGGGACTGACTAATGAAAAACTGTTTTTT
abundance: once; j_gene: TRBJ2-7; v_gene: TRBV10-3; d_gene: TRBD1; CDR3aa: CAISDPPGQGSYEQYF; CDR3nt: TGTGCCATCAGTGACCCCCCGGGACAGGGATCCTACGAGCAGTACTTC
abundance: few; j_gene: TRBJ1-4; v_gene: TRBV4-3; d_gene: NA; CDR3aa: CASSQDINEKLFF; CDR3nt: TGCGCCAGCAGCCAAGACATTAATGAAAAACTGTTTTTT
abundance: NA; j_gene: TRBJ2-1; v_gene: TRBV7-2; d_gene: NA; CDR3aa: CASSLGFGSMNEQFF; CDR3nt: TGTGCCAGCAGCTTAGGTTTCGGGAGCATGAATGAGCAGTTCTTC
abundance: few; j_gene: TRBJ1-4; v_gene: TRBV4-2; d_gene: TRBD1; CDR3aa: CASSRTGRSEKLFF; CDR3nt: TGTGCCAGCAGCCGGACAGGGAGGAGTGAAAAACTGTTTTTT
abundance: NA; j_gene: TRBJ2-1; v_gene: TRBV4-1; d_gene: NA; CDR3aa: CASSQHEKLNEQFF; CDR3nt: TGCGCCAGCAGCCAGCATGAGAAATTAAATGAGCAGTTCTTC
abundance: few; j_gene: TRBJ2-5; v_gene: TRBV15; d_gene: NA; CDR3aa: CATSRDRPPRTQYF; CDR3nt: TGTGCCACCAGCAGAGATCGACCCCCGAGGACCCAGTACTTC
abundance: few; j_gene: TRBJ1-1; v_gene: TRBV29-1; d_gene: NA; CDR3aa: CSVELRLGNTEAFF; CDR3nt: TGCAGCGTTGAACTGCGGCTTGGGAACACTGAAGCTTTCTTT
abundance: many; j_gene: TRBJ1-6; v_gene: TRBV7-9; d_gene: NA; CDR3aa: CASSLGSSYNSPLHF; CDR3nt: TGTGCCAGCAGCTTAGGGAGCTCCTATAATTCACCCCTCCACTTT
abundance: NA; j_gene: TRBJ1-5; v_gene: TRBV4-2; d_gene: NA; CDR3aa: CASSQELVYSNQPQHF; CDR3nt: TGTGCCAGCAGCCAAGAGTTAGTTTATAGCAATCAGCCCCAGCATTTT
abundance: NA; j_gene: TRBJ2-2; v_gene: TRBV5-1; d_gene: NA; CDR3aa: CASTFRTANTGELFF; CDR3nt: TGCGCCAGCACCTTTCGGACAGCTAACACCGGGGAGCTGTTTTTT
abundance: many; j_gene: TRBJ1-6; v_gene: TRBV4-1; d_gene: NA; CDR3aa: CASSQDRNSPLHF; CDR3nt: TGCGCCAGCAGCCAAGACAGAAATTCACCCCTCCACTTT
abundance: NA; j_gene: TRBJ1-1; v_gene: TRBV7-9; d_gene: TRBD1; CDR3aa: CASSLAGQGAPSTEAFF; CDR3nt: TGTGCCAGCAGCTTAGCCGGACAGGGGGCGCCGAGCACTGAAGCTTTCTTT
abundance: NA; j_gene: TRBJ2-7; v_gene: TRBV28; d_gene: NA; CDR3aa: CASSLDLTSTHEQYF; CDR3nt: TGTGCCAGCAGCCTGGACCTCACCTCCACCCACGAGCAGTACTTC
abundance: NA; j_gene: TRBJ1-4; v_gene: TRBV10-3; d_gene: NA; CDR3aa: CAISEGVEDEKLFF; CDR3nt: TGTGCCATCAGTGAAGGGGTCGAGGATGAAAAACTGTTTTTT
abundance: few; j_gene: TRBJ2-7; v_gene: TRBV20-1; d_gene: TRBD1; CDR3aa: CSGGQVSVRSYEQYF; CDR3nt: TGCAGTGGGGGACAGGTTTCCGTACGGTCCTACGAGCAGTACTTC
abundance: NA; j_gene: TRBJ2-7; v_gene: TRBV28; d_gene: NA; CDR3aa: CASSLLGPSYEQYF; CDR3nt: TGTGCCAGCAGTCTCCTAGGCCCCTCCTACGAGCAGTACTTC